Below, 23 T cell receptor beta chains from the same sample are listed, as sequenced in a study of T cells in localized non-small cell lung cancer. The method was immunoSEQ multiplex PCR; TCRdb's version includes in-frame clones alone and lacks a portion of them. The sample includes roughly 2,700 clones, roughly 32% of them seen just once. The source was lung tumor tissue, collected before any cancer treatment. All receptors come from an older female donor with stage II squamous cell lung carcinoma.

This clone was found a few times. J is TRBJ2-3 and V is TRBV9; TRBD1 agrees at 7 bases. The CDR3 runs 16 residues. The trim removed 3 bases at V and 4 bases at J, leaving 11 bases unmatched. The germline V gene has CDR1 SGDLS and CDR2 YYNGEE. The CDR3 DNA reads as TGTGCCAGCAGCGGGAAGACAGGGTTCGGTTCAGATACGCAGTATTTT. Its translation: CASSGKTGFGSDTQYF.

By its share, this clone is large. The chain joins TRBV14 to TRBJ1-3; unclear D gene. V lost 3 bases and J 4 bases, leaving 13 bases between the germline ends. The CDR3 runs to 15 residues. Germline V gene data show CDR1 as SGHDN and CDR2 as FVKESK. The CDR3 sequence: CASSHLTLAGNTIYF. In DNA form, the CDR3 reads TGTGCCAGCAGCCATTTGACCCTGGCAGGAAACACCATATATTTT.

This chain connects TRBV28 to TRBJ1-1; D gene unclear. V was shortened by 5 bases and J by 1 base, with 17 bases between the two germline ends. In germline, CDR1 is MDHEN, CDR2 SYDVKM. This CDR3 is built from 16 residues. The DNA of the CDR3 is TGTGCCAGCAGTCTTACCCCGGACGGTTCGAACACTGAAGCTTTCTTT. Encoded protein: CASSLTPDGSNTEAFF.

The V gene is TRBV11-3, the J gene TRBJ2-5, with D unclear. The V gene's germline CDR1 is SGHNT and CDR2 YENEEA. CDR3 length equals 14 residues. The germline V and J ends were trimmed by 5 bases and 2 bases, with 12 bases remaining between them. The CDR3 reads CASSTSPLQETQYF. CDR3 in DNA: TGTGCCAGCAGCACCTCCCCTCTTCAAGAGACCCAGTACTTC.

The chain uses TRBV12-5 and TRBJ1-6; 7 nucleotides line up with TRBD1. Germline values: CDR1 LGHNT, CDR2 FRNRAP. The CDR3 has 12 amino acids. This CDR3 is CASTGENSPLHF. CDR3 in DNA: TGTGCCAGCACAGGGGAGAATTCACCCCTCCACTTT.

The CDR3 DNA reads TGTGCCAGCAGTGAAGGGGGGGGGAGCCAGCCCCAGCATTTT. It encodes CASSEGGGSQPQHF. The J gene is TRBJ1-5, the V gene TRBV6-1; D is perhaps TRBD1 (5 bases). Trimming took off 1 base at V and 7 bases at J, with 11 bases between the two ends. Per the germline V gene, CDR1 is MNHNS and CDR2 is SASEGT. The CDR3 totals 14 residues.

The V and J genes are TRBV11-3 and TRBJ1-2; TRBD1 is a possible D gene (5 bases). This CDR3 is built from 15 residues. Trimming removed 0 bases at V and 2 bases at J, with 10 bases between. Germline CDR1 SGHNT, CDR2 YENEEA. The CDR3 loop reads CASSLEVGVNYGYTF. DNA of the CDR3: TGTGCCAGCAGCTTAGAAGTGGGGGTCAACTATGGCTACACCTTC.

This clone was seen once. This chain connects TRBV12-5 to TRBJ1-2, with D hard to call. The germline V gene has CDR1 LGHNT and CDR2 FRNRAP. The CDR3 extends over 11 amino acids. Trimming stripped 7 bases from V and 1 base from J, with 4 bases between. CDR3 sequence: CASDGNYGYTF. The CDR3 DNA follows: TGTGCTAGTGATGGTAACTATGGCTACACCTTC.

This clone was recorded at least ten times. The V gene is TRBV6-7, the J gene TRBJ2-6; 9 bases are a match to TRBD1. TRBV6-7 is an ORF, and what it does is uncertain. The CDR3 contains 17 residues. V dropped 1 base and J dropped 0; count of bases not matched to a gene: 1. The CDR3 here is CASSYLQGASGANVLTF. The CDR3, as DNA: TGTGCCAGCAGTTACTTACAGGGGGCCTCTGGGGCCAACGTCCTGACTTTC.

This chain connects TRBV19 to TRBJ1-5; the match to TRBD1 covers 9 bases. V trimming: 6 bases; J trimming: 4 bases; junction bases outside the gene matches: 10. The germline CDR1 and CDR2 sequences are LNHDA and SQIVND (reference sequence). CDR3 size: 16 residues. The CDR3 nucleotides are TGTGCCAGTAGCACCGGTACAGGGGGCCCTAATCAGCCCCAGCATTTT. Encoded protein: CASSTGTGGPNQPQHF.

The CDR3 loop reads CASSPGWGDEKLFF. The DNA of the CDR3 is TGTGCCAGCAGCCCGGGGTGGGGGGACGAAAAACTGTTTTTT. The gene calls are TRBV14 and TRBJ1-4; maybe TRBD1 (5 bases). V was shortened by 4 bases and J by 8 bases, with 14 bases between the two germline ends. Germline-derived CDR1 and CDR2 are SGHDN and FVKESK. There are 14 residues in the CDR3.

This chain links TRBV19 with TRBJ2-5, with 8 positions matching TRBD1. Germline V gene lookup returns CDR1 LNHDA and CDR2 SQIVND (reference sequence). The V gene end was trimmed by 5 bases and the J gene end by 6 bases; junction bases not matched to a gene: 8. The CDR3 loop spans 14 amino acids. CDR3 in amino acids: CASSSSDRVQTQYF. The DNA for the CDR3 is TGTGCCAGTAGTTCCTCGGACAGGGTTCAGACCCAGTACTTC.

The chain employs TRBV19 and TRBJ1-5; D unclear. Between the trimmed V and J ends, which lost 5 bases and 3 bases, there was a span of 14 bases. CDR1 is LNHDA, CDR2 SQIVND, per germline (reference sequence). This CDR3 region has 15 residues. The CDR3 loop is CASSVKAQINQPQHF. The CDR3 DNA reads TGTGCCAGTAGTGTAAAGGCGCAGATCAATCAGCCCCAGCATTTT.

The chain employs TRBV19 and TRBJ1-5; D call uncertain. CDR1 LNHDA and CDR2 SQIVND come from the germline V gene (reference sequence). Trimming left V 7 bases short and J 3 bases short, with 13 bases between. The CDR3 loop spans 14 amino acids. CDR3 protein: CASNPLSANQPQHF. The CDR3 nucleotides read TGTGCCAGTAACCCCCTTTCAGCCAATCAGCCCCAGCATTTT.

This chain links TRBV6-8 with TRBJ2-2; no reliable D call. CDR3 length equals 14 residues. Trimming took 0 bases from V and 6 from J, leaving 8 bases between them. From germline, CDR1 is MNHGY and CDR2 SAAAGT. The chain's CDR3 is CASSYSSYPGELFF. The CDR3 DNA follows: TGTGCCAGCAGTTACTCCAGTTACCCCGGGGAGCTGTTTTTT.

The gene calls are TRBV15 and TRBJ2-3, with TRBD2 identical over 10 bases. Germline V gene sequence: CDR1 LNHNV, CDR2 YYDKDF (reference sequence). The V gene end was trimmed by 0 bases and the J gene end by 6 bases; junction bases not matched to a gene: 6. The CDR3 is 16 residues long. This CDR3 reads CATSRDLAGGSDTQYF. The DNA of the CDR3 is TGTGCCACCAGCAGAGATTTAGCGGGGGGCTCGGATACGCAGTATTTT.

The rearrangement links TRBV11-3 to TRBJ2-5, with D perhaps assigned TRBD1 or TRBD2 (6 bases each). There are 14 residues in the CDR3. The germline V gene has CDR1 SGHNT and CDR2 YENEEA. Trimming shortened V by 6 bases and J by 4 bases, and 15 bases separated the two germline ends. The CDR3 here is CASSFQGGTETQYF. In DNA form, the CDR3 reads TGTGCCAGCAGTTTTCAAGGGGGGACAGAGACCCAGTACTTC. Looking up the rest from reference TRBV11-3 and TRBJ2-5 gives the full variable domain: EAGVVQSPRYKIIEKKQPVAFWCNPISGHNTLYWYLQNLGQGPELLIRYENEEAVDDSQLPKDRFSAERLKGVDSTLKIQPAELGDSAVYLCASSFQGGTETQYFGPGTRLLVL.

This clone was detected only a few times. V and J are TRBV9 and TRBJ1-3; no firm D call. Germline values: CDR1 SGDLS, CDR2 YYNGEE. The CDR3 is made up of 14 amino acids. V shed 2 bases and J shed 2 bases, with 8 bases lying between them. The CDR3 DNA is TGTGCCAGCAGCGTTTCCGTCACTGGAAACACCATATATTTT. It codes for CASSVSVTGNTIYF.

The chain is built from TRBV15 and TRBJ1-4; 9 bases match TRBD1. Looked up from germline, CDR1 is LNHNV and CDR2 is YYDKDF (reference sequence). Trimming removed 0 bases from V and 6 bases from J; junction bases left unmatched: 5. The CDR3 spans 16 residues. CDR3 region: CATSRDYRGLDEKLFF. The CDR3 bases are TGTGCCACCAGCAGAGACTACAGGGGGCTAGATGAAAAACTGTTTTTT.

The chain couples TRBV19 to TRBJ2-7; D is unresolved. The CDR3 runs 14 residues. Germline CDR1 reads LNHDA; CDR2 reads SQIVND (reference sequence). The germline V and J ends were trimmed by 3 bases and 2 bases, with 11 bases remaining between them. CDR3: CASSISGPTYEQYF. CDR3 coding DNA: TGTGCCAGTAGTATCTCCGGGCCGACCTACGAGCAGTACTTC.

The V gene is TRBV29-1, the J gene TRBJ2-7, with 9 bases matching TRBD1. Germline trimming cut 7 bases from V and 6 bases from J; bases unmatched to any gene: 10. The CDR3 has 13 amino acids. CDR1 is SQVTM and CDR2 is ANQGSEA in the germline V gene. The CDR3 DNA sequence: TGCAGCGGTTCTGTGACAGGGGGAGGCGAGCAGTACTTC. Its translation: CSGSVTGGGEQYF.

The chain carries TRBV18 and TRBJ2-7; 9 nucleotides line up with TRBD1. The CDR3 runs 16 residues. Per the germline V gene, CDR1 is KGHSH and CDR2 is LQKENI. With 2 bases clipped from V and 3 bases from J, the junction kept 8 bases outside the gene matches. For the CDR3, the DNA is TGTGCCAGCTCACCATCACAGGGGGCCCTCTACTACGAGCAGTACTTC. Translation: CASSPSQGALYYEQYF.

This clone was seen a few times. The gene calls are TRBV11-3 and TRBJ1-6; the D is unclear. The V gene lost 7 bases and the J gene lost 3 bases, with 16 bases spanning the gap. This CDR3 has 16 residues. Germline loops: CDR1 SGHNT, CDR2 YENEEA. This chain's CDR3 is CASTKWEPFYNSPLHF. The CDR3 coding sequence is TGTGCCAGCACCAAATGGGAGCCTTTCTATAATTCACCCCTCCACTTT.